The sample holds a few counts of the clone carrying this T cell receptor (beta chain). The data stem from a study of metastatic and nonmetastatic thyroid tumors. At the level of the study: Repertoires of blood and of tissue (tumor or nodule) from malignant and benign thyroid patients were compared.

Original analysis: Clinicopathological groups differed in CDR3, with these differences serving to build a distant-metastasis classifier for papillary thyroid cancer. Using MiXCR, TCRdb re-called clones from the PCR reads. The V and J calls were determined by TCRdb, not by the authors. The sample carries fewer than 18,000 clones, roughly a quarter recorded once. This CDR3 is built from 14 residues. J lost 4 bases, V lost 5 bases, and 5 bases had no gene match. From germline, CDR1 is SGHTA and CDR2 FQGTGA. None of the patients had undergone any treatment ahead of thyroid surgery. Sequencing was done on a sample of tumor tissue. This receptor was identified in a female donor with papillary thyroid cancer or a benign thyroid nodule (not recorded which). Some clones in this sample may be carry-over from other donors' samples. The V gene is TRBV7-3, the J gene TRBJ2-5, with 9 bases lining up with TRBD1. The CDR3 loop is CASSVTGGAETQYF. The CDR3 DNA is TGTGCCAGCAGCGTTACAGGGGGCGCAGAGACCCAGTACTTC.